A single sample is the source of the 3 T cell receptor beta chains below, sequenced in a study of OX40 agonist ivuxolimab in advanced cancers. The library was produced with the immunoSEQ multiplex PCR assay. As stored in TCRdb, this immuneACCESS dataset retains in-frame rearrangements with V and J assigned. A fraction of the clones does not appear; measured against another copy, unresolved V genes explain less than half of the discrepancy, and the remainder lacks a known reason. A total of more than 85,000 clones appear in this sample, roughly nine tenths of them only once. Under 2% of the sample goes to the ten largest clones. The sequenced sample was CD4+ or CD8+ T cells sorted from blood, obtained in a trial of the OX40 agonist ivuxolimab. These receptors were obtained from an adult with an advanced solid tumor such as melanoma, head and neck, liver or kidney cancer.

A remark on this clone: One end of the junction varies from germline; a read error may be responsible. The V call is TRBV28, the J call TRBJ1-5; D remains ambiguous. In germline, CDR1 is MDHEN, CDR2 SYDVKM. CDR3 size: 12 residues. CDR3 coding DNA: TGTGCCAGCAGTTTAGTCAGCGCAACACCGTATTTT. Amino acid sequence: CASSLVSATPYF.

This chain uses TRBV6-1 with TRBJ2-7, with a weak D call TRBD2 (6 bases). Trimming left V 6 bases short and J 5 bases short, with 14 bases between. This CDR3 has 13 amino acids. Germline V gene data show CDR1 as MNHNS and CDR2 as SASEGT. The CDR3 spells CASREGMANEQYF. In nucleotides, the CDR3 is TGTGCCAGCAGGGAGGGGATGGCCAACGAGCAGTACTTC.

J is TRBJ2-5 and V is TRBV29-1, with D possibly matching TRBD1 (6 bases). V lost 5 bases, J lost 4 bases, and 11 bases lay in between. CDR1 SQVTM and CDR2 ANQGSEA come from the germline V gene. The CDR3 covers 12 residues. The CDR3 loop reads CSVQQGLETQYF. The CDR3 nucleotides are TGCAGCGTTCAACAGGGTTTAGAGACCCAGTACTTC.